This entry lists 27 T cell receptor beta chains sequenced from one sample in a study of T cells expressing NK-cell markers (TCRdb year 2020). Library construction relied on 5' RACE. Sequencing took place on an Illumina HiSeq 2000. TCRdb reprocessed the reads and provides one entry for every CDR3 protein sequence; no DNA is given. The sample table gives about 170,000 distinct CDR3 sequences. The ten largest clones take up just over 20% of the sample. Sequencing was carried out using blood T cells: a sorted CD56 or NKG2C T cell subset, CD4+ or CD8+ T cells, or bulk PBMC T cells (not recorded which). These receptors all stem from a man between 18 and 69 years old in good health.

The V gene is TRBV5-4, the J gene TRBJ2-5. Germline V CDR1 and CDR2: SGHNT, YYREEE (reference sequence). This CDR3 spans 13 amino acids. The CDR3 is CASSLSDQETQYF.

The genes are TRBV4-2 and TRBJ2-5. The CDR3 extends over 15 amino acids. Germline V CDR1 and CDR2: LGHNA, YNFKEQ. The CDR3 loop is CASSQQDRYQETQYF.

The V and J genes are TRBV7-3 and TRBJ1-1; without DNA, the TCRdb call of TRBD1 cannot be checked. Germline loops: CDR1 SGHTA, CDR2 FQGTGA. The CDR3 sequence is 14 residues long. The CDR3 loop reads CASSKVGAGTEAFF.

The chain has TRBV29-1 and TRBJ2-7; TCRdb's D call of TRBD1 is untestable without DNA. Germline V CDR1 and CDR2: SQVTM, ANQGSEA. CDR3 length: 16 amino acids. CDR3 in amino acids: CSVEEKRRGLTYEQYF.

V and J are TRBV3-1 and TRBJ2-2; with no DNA, the TCRdb D assignment of TRBD1 cannot be verified. Germline CDR1 and CDR2: LGHDT and YNNKEL (reference sequence). This CDR3 has 17 amino acids. The CDR3 here is CASSQAPGQGVTGELFF.

The gene calls are TRBV3-1 and TRBJ2-3; TCRdb selects TRBD1, and the lack of DNA leaves this call unchecked. Germline-derived CDR1 and CDR2 are LGHDT and YNNKEL (reference sequence). The length of the CDR3 is 15 residues. CDR3 loop: CASSQASGPVDTQYF.

The rearrangement joins TRBV11-2 to TRBJ2-7; as DNA is missing, the TRBD2 call by TCRdb cannot be tested. This CDR3 region has 15 residues. Germline CDR1 is SGHAT and CDR2 is FQNNGV. The CDR3: CASSFTGPNSYEQYF. Full variable domain (remainder filled in from reference TRBV11-2 and TRBJ2-7): EAGVAQSPRYKIIEKRQSVAFWCNPISGHATLYWYQQILGQGPKLLIQFQNNGVVDDSQLPKDRFSAERLKGVDSTLKIQPAKLEDSAVYLCASSFTGPNSYEQYFGPGTRLTVT.

This chain joins TRBV7-3 and TRBJ2-1; TCRdb gives TRBD2 as the D gene, but with no DNA this cannot be confirmed. The germline V gene has CDR1 SGHTA and CDR2 FQGTGA. The CDR3 is made up of 16 amino acids. The chain's CDR3 is CASSPAVGPSLDEQFF.

The chain uses TRBV4-2 and TRBJ2-7; TCRdb's D call, TRBD1, is unchecked because there is no DNA. Germline lookup yields CDR1 LGHNA and CDR2 YNFKEQ. The CDR3 spans 16 residues. This CDR3 is CASSQFAGTTNYEQYF.

The J gene is TRBJ2-7, the V gene TRBV14; TCRdb designates TRBD1, a call that cannot be tested without DNA. In germline, CDR1 is SGHDN, CDR2 FVKESK. This CDR3 comprises 15 residues. The CDR3 protein is CASSLAGHNSYEQYF.

The V gene is TRBV7-9, the J gene TRBJ1-1. The germline gives CDR1 SEHNR, CDR2 FQNEAQ (reference sequence). This CDR3 is 12 amino acids long. CDR3 sequence reads: CASRKEGTEAFF.

This sequence joins TRBV28 and TRBJ2-7; TCRdb reports TRBD2, a call that lacks DNA to check it against. Germline CDR1 and CDR2: MDHEN and SYDVKM. There are 16 residues in the CDR3. The CDR3 loop reads CASSAELSGGSYEQYF.

This chain's CDR3 is CASSLAVSYNEQFF. The genes are TRBV5-6 and TRBJ2-1. This CDR3 comprises 14 residues. CDR1 is SGHDT, CDR2 YYEEEE, per germline.

J is TRBJ2-3 and V is TRBV4-2; TCRdb lists TRBD1, though no DNA is available to test this call. This CDR3 has 17 amino acids. Germline CDR1 LGHNA, CDR2 YNFKEQ. The CDR3: CASSQDKSGGGTDTQYF.

The CDR3 protein is CASSQEGTPQGVQYF. V gene TRBV4-2 combines with J gene TRBJ2-7; TCRdb picks TRBD1, but there is no DNA to check that call. Germline V gene data show CDR1 as LGHNA and CDR2 as YNFKEQ. This CDR3 comprises 15 residues.

The genes are TRBV3-1 and TRBJ2-1. CDR3 length equals 13 residues. Germline loops: CDR1 LGHDT, CDR2 YNNKEL (reference sequence). This CDR3 reads CASSQDGYNEQFF.

The chain recombines TRBV24-1 with TRBJ1-2. Germline values: CDR1 KGHDR, CDR2 SFDVKD. The CDR3 extends over 13 amino acids. The CDR3 sequence: CATSEPDGYGYTF.

The chain has TRBV28 and TRBJ2-2. The CDR3 runs to 13 residues. CDR1 and CDR2 (germline): MDHEN, SYDVKM. CDR3 region: CASRAILTGELFF.

The rearrangement links TRBV7-9 to TRBJ2-7. This CDR3 has 16 residues. Germline assignment: CDR1 SEHNR and CDR2 FQNEAQ (reference sequence). CDR3 sequence reads: CASSLAYGVDPHEQYF.

This chain uses TRBV7-2 with TRBJ2-1; there is no DNA to check the TCRdb D call of TRBD2. CDR1 SGHTA and CDR2 FQGNSA come from the germline V gene. The CDR3 extends over 14 amino acids. The CDR3 loop reads CASSLGGGAHEQFF.

The V call is TRBV9, the J call TRBJ2-7; TCRdb indicates TRBD2, and absent DNA this call remains unverified. Per germline, CDR1 SGDLS and CDR2 YYNGEE. The CDR3 has 13 residues. The CDR3 protein is CASSVGLAHEQYF.

The chain is built from TRBV12-3 or TRBV12-4 and TRBJ1-5; absent DNA, TCRdb's TRBD1 call cannot be checked. The CDR3 runs 14 residues. The CDR3 region is CASSPGGIGQPQHF.

The CDR3 sequence is CASSRGTDPPDEQYF. This rearrangement joins TRBV11-3 to TRBJ2-7; TCRdb's D call of TRBD2 is untestable without DNA. This CDR3 comprises 15 residues. Germline V CDR1 and CDR2: SGHNT, YENEEA.

The rearrangement joins TRBV12-3 or TRBV12-4 to TRBJ2-5; no DNA is available, so the TRBD1 call from TCRdb remains unchecked. The CDR3 extends over 16 amino acids. CDR3 in amino acids: CASSPWTGVNKETQYF.

The J gene is TRBJ2-2, the V gene TRBV19; TCRdb reports TRBD1, a call that lacks DNA to check it against. Germline assignment: CDR1 LNHDA and CDR2 SQIVND (reference sequence). The CDR3 runs to 15 residues. The CDR3 protein is CASNGGRVLSGELFF.

This rearrangement joins TRBV27 to TRBJ2-5; lacking DNA, the TRBD2 call made by TCRdb goes unchecked. Germline V gene lookup returns CDR1 MNHEY and CDR2 SMNVEV (reference sequence). The length of the CDR3 is 15 residues. The CDR3 loop reads CASSLSWGGGAAQYF.

The V and J genes are TRBV11-2 and TRBJ1-2. Germline V gene data show CDR1 as SGHAT and CDR2 as FQNNGV. This CDR3 contains 13 residues. CDR3 residues: CASSLDLRAGYTF.